This record concerns one TCR beta chain sequence. This record comes from a study of blood T cell repertoires in COVID-19. In the study overall: COVID-19 samples collected from the United States, Italy and Spain covered acute and convalescent phases. The cDNA or gDNA used as material had been derived from T cells, B-cell-depleted T cells, or PBMCs.

Per the original methods: From reference gene primer amplification, estimates of nucleated cell counts were derived. Here immunoSEQ multiplex PCR was the method, and the copy in TCRdb shows in-frame clones only, minus some. Clonal size and the V and J genes are those of that table, whereas D and trimming came from the DNA. The repertoire holds 130,000 or so clones, with about 86% as singletons. Germline values: CDR1 MDHEN, CDR2 SYDVKM. This CDR3 is 15 amino acids long. The V end lost 3 bases, the J end lost 0 bases, and 11 bases lay between the germline ends. Sample: peripheral blood. This clonotype was obtained from an older woman with active or convalescent COVID-19. The chain combines TRBV28 with TRBJ1-1, with D perhaps matching TRBD1 (5 bases). The CDR3 DNA reads TGTGCCAGCAGTTTCCCCAGGGATATGAACACTGAAGCTTTCTTT. Translating gives CASSFPRDMNTEAFF.